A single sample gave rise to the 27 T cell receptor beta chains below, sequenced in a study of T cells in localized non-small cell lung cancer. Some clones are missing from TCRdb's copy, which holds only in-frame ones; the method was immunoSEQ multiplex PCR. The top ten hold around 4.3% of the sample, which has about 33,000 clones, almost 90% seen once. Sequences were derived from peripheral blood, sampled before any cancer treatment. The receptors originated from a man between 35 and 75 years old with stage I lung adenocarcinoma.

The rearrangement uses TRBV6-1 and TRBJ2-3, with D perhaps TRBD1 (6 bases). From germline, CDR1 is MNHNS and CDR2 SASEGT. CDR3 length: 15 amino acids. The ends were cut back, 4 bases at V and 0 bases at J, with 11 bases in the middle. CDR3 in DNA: TGTGCCAGCAGTGGCGGACAGTCGAGCACAGATACGCAGTATTTT. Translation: CASSGGQSSTDTQYF.

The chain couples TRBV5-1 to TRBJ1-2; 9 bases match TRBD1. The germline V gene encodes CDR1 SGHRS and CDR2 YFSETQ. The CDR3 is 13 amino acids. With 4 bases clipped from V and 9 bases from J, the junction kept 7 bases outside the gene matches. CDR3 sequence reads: CASSVPGQGSYTF. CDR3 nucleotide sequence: TGCGCCAGCAGCGTCCCGGGACAGGGAAGCTACACCTTC.

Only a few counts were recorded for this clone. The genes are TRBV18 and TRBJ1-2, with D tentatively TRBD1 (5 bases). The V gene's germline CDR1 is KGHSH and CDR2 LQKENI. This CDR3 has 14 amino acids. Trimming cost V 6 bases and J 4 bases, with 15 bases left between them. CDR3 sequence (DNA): TGTGCCAGCTCCCTACCGACAGAAACCTATGGCTACACCTTC. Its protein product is CASSLPTETYGYTF.

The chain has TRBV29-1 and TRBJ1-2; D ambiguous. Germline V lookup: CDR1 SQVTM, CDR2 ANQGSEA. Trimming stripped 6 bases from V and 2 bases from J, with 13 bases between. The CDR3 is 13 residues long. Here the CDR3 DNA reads TGCAGCGTGTCCGCCGGGATAAACTATGGCTACACCTTC. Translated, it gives CSVSAGINYGYTF.

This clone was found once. The CDR3 DNA reads as TGTGCCAGCAGTGAACGGGGGATTACTTTCGAGCAGTACTTC. This encodes CASSERGITFEQYF. V gene TRBV2 combines with J gene TRBJ2-7; D might be TRBD2 (6 bases). Per the germline V gene, CDR1 is SNHLY and CDR2 is FYNNEI. This CDR3 region has 14 residues. V was trimmed by 2 bases and J by 6 bases, leaving 14 bases between them.

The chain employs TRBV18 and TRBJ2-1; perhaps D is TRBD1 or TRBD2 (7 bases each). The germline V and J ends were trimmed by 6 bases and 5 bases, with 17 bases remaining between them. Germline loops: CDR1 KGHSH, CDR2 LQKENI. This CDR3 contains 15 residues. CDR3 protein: CASSPGGGSNNEQFF. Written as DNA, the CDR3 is TGTGCCAGCTCGCCAGGGGGGGGGTCGAACAATGAGCAGTTCTTC.

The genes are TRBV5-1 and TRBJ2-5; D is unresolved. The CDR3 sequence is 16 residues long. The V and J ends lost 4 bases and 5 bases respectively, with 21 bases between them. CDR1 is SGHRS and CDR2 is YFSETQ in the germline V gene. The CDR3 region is CASSIMTDPLAETQYF. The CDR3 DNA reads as TGCGCCAGCAGCATTATGACGGACCCCCTGGCCGAGACCCAGTACTTC.

The DNA for the CDR3 is TGCAGCTACTATCAGGGGAGTGGGGCCTACAATGAGCAGTTCTTC. This encodes CSYYQGSGAYNEQFF. This sequence joins TRBV29-1 and TRBJ2-1; possibly TRBD1 for D (6 bases). Trimming removed 8 bases from V and 2 bases from J, with 19 bases in between. The germline V gene has CDR1 SQVTM and CDR2 ANQGSEA. This CDR3 contains 15 residues.

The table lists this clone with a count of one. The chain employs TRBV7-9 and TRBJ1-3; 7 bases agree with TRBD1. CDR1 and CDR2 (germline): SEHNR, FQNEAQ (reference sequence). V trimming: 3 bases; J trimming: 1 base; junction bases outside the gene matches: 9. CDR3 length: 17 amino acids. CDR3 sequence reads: CASSFRPKGASGNTIYF. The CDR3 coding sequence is TGTGCCAGCAGCTTTAGGCCGAAGGGGGCTTCTGGAAACACCATATATTTT.

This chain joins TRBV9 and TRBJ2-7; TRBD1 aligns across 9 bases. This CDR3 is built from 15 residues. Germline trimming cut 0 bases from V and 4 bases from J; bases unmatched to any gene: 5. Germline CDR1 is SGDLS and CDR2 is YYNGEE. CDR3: CASSVEPGQGYEQYF. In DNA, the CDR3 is TGTGCCAGCAGCGTAGAACCGGGACAGGGATACGAGCAGTACTTC.

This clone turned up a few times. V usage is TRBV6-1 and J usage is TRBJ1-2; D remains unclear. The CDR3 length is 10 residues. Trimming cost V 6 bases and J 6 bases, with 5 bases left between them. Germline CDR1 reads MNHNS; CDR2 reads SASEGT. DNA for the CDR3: TGTGCCAGCAGGATGAATGGCTACACCTTC. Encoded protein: CASRMNGYTF.

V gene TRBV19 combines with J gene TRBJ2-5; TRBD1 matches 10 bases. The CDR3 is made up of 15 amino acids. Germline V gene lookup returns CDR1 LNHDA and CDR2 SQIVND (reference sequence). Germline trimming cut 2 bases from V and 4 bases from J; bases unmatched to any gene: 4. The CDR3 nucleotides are TGTGCCAGTAGTATAATGGGGACAGGGGCAGAGACCCAGTACTTC. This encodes CASSIMGTGAETQYF.

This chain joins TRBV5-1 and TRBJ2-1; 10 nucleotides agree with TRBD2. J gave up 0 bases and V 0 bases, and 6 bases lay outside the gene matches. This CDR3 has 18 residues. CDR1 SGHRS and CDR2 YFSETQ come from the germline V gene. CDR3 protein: CASSLARSSGGSYNEQFF. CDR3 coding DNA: TGCGCCAGCAGCTTGGCCAGGTCTAGCGGGGGCTCCTACAATGAGCAGTTCTTC.

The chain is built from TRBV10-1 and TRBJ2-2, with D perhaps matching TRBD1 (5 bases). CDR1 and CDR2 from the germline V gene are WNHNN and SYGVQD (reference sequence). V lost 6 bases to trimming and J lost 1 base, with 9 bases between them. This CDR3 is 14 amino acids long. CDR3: CASSDSLNTGELFF. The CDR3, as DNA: TGCGCCAGCAGCGACAGCTTGAACACCGGGGAGCTGTTTTTT.

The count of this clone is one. The CDR3 sequence is CASSPGFATDTQYF. DNA for the CDR3: TGTGCCAGCAGTCCCGGATTCGCCACAGATACGCAGTATTTT. The J gene is TRBJ2-3, the V gene TRBV6-5; no firm D call. Germline loops: CDR1 MNHEY, CDR2 SVGAGI. The CDR3 spans 14 residues. Trimming left V 5 bases short and J 2 bases short, with 11 bases between.

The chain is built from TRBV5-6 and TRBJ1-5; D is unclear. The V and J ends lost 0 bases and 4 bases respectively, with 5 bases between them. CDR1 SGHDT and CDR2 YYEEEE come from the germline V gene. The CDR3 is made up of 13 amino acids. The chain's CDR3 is CASSLGANQPQHF. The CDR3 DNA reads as TGTGCCAGCAGCTTGGGGGCAAATCAGCCCCAGCATTTT.

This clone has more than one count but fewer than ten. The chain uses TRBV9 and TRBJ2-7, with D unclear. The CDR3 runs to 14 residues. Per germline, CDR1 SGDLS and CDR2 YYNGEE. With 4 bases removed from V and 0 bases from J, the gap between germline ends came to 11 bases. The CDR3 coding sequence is TGTGCCAGCAGCACCCTTTCGAGCTCCTACGAGCAGTACTTC. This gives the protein CASSTLSSSYEQYF.

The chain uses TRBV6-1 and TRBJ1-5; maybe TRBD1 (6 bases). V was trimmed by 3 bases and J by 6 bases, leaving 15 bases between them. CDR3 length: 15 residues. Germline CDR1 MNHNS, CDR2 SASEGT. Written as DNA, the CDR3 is TGTGCCAGCAGTGATGAGGGCAGGGGCCCTCAGCCCCAGCATTTT. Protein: CASSDEGRGPQPQHF.

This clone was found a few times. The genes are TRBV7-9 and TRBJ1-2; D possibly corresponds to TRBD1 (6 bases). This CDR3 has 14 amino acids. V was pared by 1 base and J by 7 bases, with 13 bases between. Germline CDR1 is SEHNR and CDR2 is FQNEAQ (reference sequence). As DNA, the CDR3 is TGTGCCAGCAGCTTAGGAACAGGGCTCTCTGGCTACACCTTC. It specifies CASSLGTGLSGYTF.

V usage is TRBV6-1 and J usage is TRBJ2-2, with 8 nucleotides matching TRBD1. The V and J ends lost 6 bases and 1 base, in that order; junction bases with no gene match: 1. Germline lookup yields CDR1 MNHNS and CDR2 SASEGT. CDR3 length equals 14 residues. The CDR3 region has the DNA TGTGCCAGCAGGGACAGGGAGAACACCGGGGAGCTGTTTTTT. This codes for CASRDRENTGELFF.

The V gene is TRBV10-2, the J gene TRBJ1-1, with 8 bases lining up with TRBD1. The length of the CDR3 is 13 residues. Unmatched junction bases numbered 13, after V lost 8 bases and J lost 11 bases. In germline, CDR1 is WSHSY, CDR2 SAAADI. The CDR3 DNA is TGCGCCAGCGGGATTGACAGGGGTGAACGGGCTTTCTTT. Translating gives CASGIDRGERAFF.

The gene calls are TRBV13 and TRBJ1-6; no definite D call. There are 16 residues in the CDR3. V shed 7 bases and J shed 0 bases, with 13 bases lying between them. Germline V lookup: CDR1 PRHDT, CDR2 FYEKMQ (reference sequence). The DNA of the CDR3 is TGTGCCAGCACCTACCGGGGAGTCTCCTATAATTCACCCCTCCACTTT. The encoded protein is CASTYRGVSYNSPLHF. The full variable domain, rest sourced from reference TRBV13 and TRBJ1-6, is AAGVIQSPRHLIKEKRETATLKCYPIPRHDTVYWYQQGPGQDPQFLISFYEKMQSDKGSIPDRFSAQQFSDYHSELNMSSLELGDSALYFCASTYRGVSYNSPLHFGNGTRLTVT.

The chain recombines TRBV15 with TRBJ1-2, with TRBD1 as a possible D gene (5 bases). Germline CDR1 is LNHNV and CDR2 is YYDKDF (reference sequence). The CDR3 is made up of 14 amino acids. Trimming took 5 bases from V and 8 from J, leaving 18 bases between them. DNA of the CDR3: TGTGCCACCAGCGTTAGCAGTGGGGCGTCCGGCTACACCTTC. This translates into CATSVSSGASGYTF.

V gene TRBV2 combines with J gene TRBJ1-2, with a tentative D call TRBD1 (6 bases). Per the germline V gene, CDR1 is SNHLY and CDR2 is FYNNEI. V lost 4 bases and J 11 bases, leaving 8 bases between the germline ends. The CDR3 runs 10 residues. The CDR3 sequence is CASSGRGYTF. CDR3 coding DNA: TGTGCCAGCAGTGGGAGGGGGTACACCTTC.

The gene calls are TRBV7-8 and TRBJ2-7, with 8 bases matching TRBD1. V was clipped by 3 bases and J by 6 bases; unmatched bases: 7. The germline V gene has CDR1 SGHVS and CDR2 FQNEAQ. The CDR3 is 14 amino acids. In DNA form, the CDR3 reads TGTGCCAGCAGCTTGGGACAGGAGGGTGGCGAGCAGTACTTC. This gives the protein CASSLGQEGGEQYF.

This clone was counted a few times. As DNA, the CDR3 is TGTGCCAGCAGAGGCAGCGCGGGCGCAACTAATGAAAAACTGTTTTTT. Protein: CASRGSAGATNEKLFF. V is TRBV11-2 and J is TRBJ1-4; D is ambiguous. Per the germline V gene, CDR1 is SGHAT and CDR2 is FQNNGV. Trimming cost V 6 bases and J 0 bases, with 14 bases left between them. The CDR3 runs 16 residues.

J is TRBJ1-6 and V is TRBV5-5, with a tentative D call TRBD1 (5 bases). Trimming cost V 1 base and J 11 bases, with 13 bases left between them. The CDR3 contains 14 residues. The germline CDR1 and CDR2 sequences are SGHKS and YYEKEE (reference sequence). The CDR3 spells CASSLKQESTPLHF. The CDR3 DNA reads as TGTGCCAGCAGCTTGAAACAGGAGAGTACACCCCTCCACTTT.